This T cell receptor (beta chain) was identified in a study of blood T cells in healthy people across ages (dated by TCRdb to the mid-2010s). Looking at the study overall: In model experiments, template switching captured roughly one uniquely barcoded TCR beta cDNA molecule for every two T cells. The donors were divided into four age groups: young (average around 17 years), middle-aged (approximately 42), aged (around 59) and long-lived (approximately 74). Using deep sequencing normalized with unique cDNA molecular identifiers, the study measured how TCR beta repertoire diversity changes with age. The study analyzed two additional independent replicas of 1 million unique cDNA reads from the same blood draw for two donors, one aged 18 to 29 and one aged 80 or older. To avoid experimental bias, donors of different ages were randomly spread across the sequencing lanes. Broad study findings and their caveats: Because the CMV infection status of the donors was unknown, age-related changes in expanded clonotypes may potentially have been confounded. As age increased, observed TCR beta diversity per million T cells dropped in a roughly linear way, and a significant reduction was already evident by age 40. Estimates of total diversity based on one million sequenced T cells were considered lower bounds and underestimates. Bulk unsorted PBMC profiling prevented conclusive comparison of naive and antigen-experienced compartments. A strong correlation was found between observed TCR beta diversity and the percentage of naive T cells measured by flow cytometry. The long-lived group showed more naive CD4+ T cells, fewer expanded clones and increased TCR diversity than the aged group, suggesting age selection.

The germline V gene yields SGHTA for CDR1 and FQGNSA for CDR2. The CDR3 runs 15 residues from the cysteine to the phenylalanine. The CDR3 DNA has 45 bases and is translated from base 1. At the junction V is shortened by 1 base and J by 1 base, with 8 bases in between. The library was generated by 5' RACE. The sample was run on an Illumina HiSeq 2500. A second PCR of roughly 6 to 12 cycles was run with a J-beta primer mix and a sample-barcoded 5' primer. Each TCR beta cDNA molecule received a unique molecular identifier from a template-switch 5' adaptor carrying 12 random nucleotides. Each sample yielded at least 2.5 million CDR3-containing paired-end reads. First-strand cDNA synthesis was performed from all RNA using the Mint cDNA synthesis kit, with priming by a TRBC-specific oligonucleotide. Following uracil-DNA glycosylase treatment, all cDNA underwent a first 18-cycle PCR with the universal primers M1SS and BC2_uni_R. The paper's processing steps were these. For normalization, 1 million high-quality reads, each with a distinct molecular identifier, were randomly selected from each sample. Instead of being binned into consensus sequences, reads with shared molecular identifiers were discarded. MiTCR, with a Q25 quality threshold and the strictest error-elimination algorithm, was used for CDR3 identification, clonotype clustering and error correction. A nonparametric unseen species model with Euler transformation was used to estimate lower-bound total TCR beta diversity. The public reads were quality trimmed at Q25 with fastp and then assembled into clones with MiXCR by TCRdb, keeping productive beta chains. For every CDR3 protein sequence, its rows merge into one entry that carries the most common genes and DNA. What appears here as the V and J calls and clone size reflects TCRdb's work, not the paper's. This sample gives approximately 810,000 distinct CDR3 sequences in total; 35% to 40% of them show up just once. 10% to 15% of the sample lies in the top ten.

Systemically healthy Caucasian individuals from Russia, 35 to 50 in total and aged roughly 6 to 95 years, were included as donors. Ten milliliters of peripheral blood were drawn from each donor into EDTA-treated Vacutainer tubes. Ficoll-Paque density-gradient centrifugation was used to isolate PBMCs, with at least 7 million per sample. Trizol reagent was used to extract total RNA from the PBMCs, yielding at least 5.5 micrograms per sample. For every donor, flow cytometry on a PBMC aliquot measured the percentage of naive CD45RAhigh/CD27high T cells. With regard to this clonotype: The target of this receptor is not known. Base qualities are not recorded, but no much larger clone differs from it by a single base.

The sequenced sample consisted of blood. The sequence came from a man aged 18-30 years in good health. This sequence uses TRBV7-2 and TRBJ2-1; the D gene is possibly TRBD1, with 5 bases matching. The CDR3 region reads CASSLVGASYNEQFF. The DNA sequence follows: TGTGCCAGCAGCTTAGTTGGGGCATCCTACAATGAGCAGTTCTTC.